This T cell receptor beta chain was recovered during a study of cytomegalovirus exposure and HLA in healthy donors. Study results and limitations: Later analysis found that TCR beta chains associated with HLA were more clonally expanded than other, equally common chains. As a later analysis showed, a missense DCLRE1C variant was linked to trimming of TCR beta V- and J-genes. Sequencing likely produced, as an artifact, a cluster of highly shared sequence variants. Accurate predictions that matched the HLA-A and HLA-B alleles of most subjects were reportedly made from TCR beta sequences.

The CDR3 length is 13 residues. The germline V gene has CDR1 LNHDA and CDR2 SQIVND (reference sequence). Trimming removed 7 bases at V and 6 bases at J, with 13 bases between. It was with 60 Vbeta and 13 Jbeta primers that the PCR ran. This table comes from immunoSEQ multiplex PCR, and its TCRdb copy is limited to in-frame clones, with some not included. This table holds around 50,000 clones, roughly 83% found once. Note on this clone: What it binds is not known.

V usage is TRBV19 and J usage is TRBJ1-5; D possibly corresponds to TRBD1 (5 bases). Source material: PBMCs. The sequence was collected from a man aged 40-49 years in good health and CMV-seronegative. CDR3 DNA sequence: TGTGCCAGTACCCACCTGGGGGGTCAGCCCCAGCATTTT. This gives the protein CASTHLGGQPQHF.